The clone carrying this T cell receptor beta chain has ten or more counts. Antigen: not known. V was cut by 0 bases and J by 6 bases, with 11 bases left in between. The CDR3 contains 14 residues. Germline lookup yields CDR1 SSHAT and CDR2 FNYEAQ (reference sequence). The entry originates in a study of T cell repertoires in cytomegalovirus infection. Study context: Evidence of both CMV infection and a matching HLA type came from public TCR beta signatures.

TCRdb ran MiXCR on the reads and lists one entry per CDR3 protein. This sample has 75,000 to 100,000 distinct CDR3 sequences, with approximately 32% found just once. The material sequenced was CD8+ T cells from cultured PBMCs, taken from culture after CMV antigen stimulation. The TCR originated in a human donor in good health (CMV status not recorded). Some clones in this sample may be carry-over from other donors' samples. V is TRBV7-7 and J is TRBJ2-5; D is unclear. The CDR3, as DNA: TGTGCCAGCAGCTTAGCCCTCCTCGACCAGACCCAGTACTTC. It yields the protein CASSLALLDQTQYF.